This entry lists 3 T cell receptor beta chains sequenced from one sample in a study of post-analysis software for immune sequencing data. Study-level findings and limits: Patients carried a handful of TRBV segments more frequently than controls did, and TRBV5-6, TRBV5-1 and TRBV20-1 were among them.

The antigens these receptors bind are not known. Unique molecular identifiers featured in each of the TCR beta cDNA libraries. Each CDR3 protein gets one entry after TCRdb re-called the PCR reads with MiXCR. Here the sample spans about half a million distinct CDR3 sequences, around a third being singletons. Sequencing was performed on blood. The receptors were sampled from a girl younger than 18 with multiple sclerosis.

This clonotype was detected a few times. The V call is TRBV25-1, the J call TRBJ1-5, with 8 bases aligning to TRBD1. The junction had 6 bases not matched to a gene; V was cut back by 2 bases and J by 9 bases. The CDR3 loop spans 14 amino acids. Germline V gene sequence: CDR1 MGHDK, CDR2 SYGVNS. The CDR3 here is CASSEAAGGLPQHF. DNA for the CDR3: TGTGCCAGCAGTGAAGCGGCAGGGGGCTTGCCCCAGCATTTT.

V usage is TRBV12-3 or TRBV12-4 and J usage is TRBJ2-5, with 7 positions matching TRBD1. The CDR3 totals 13 residues. V dropped 5 bases and J dropped 10; count of bases not matched to a gene: 10. This chain's CDR3 is CASSLPRQGSQYF. CDR3 nucleotides: TGTGCCAGCAGTCTACCGCGACAGGGTAGCCAGTACTTC.

CDR3 residues: CASSGERGAITDTQYF. The DNA of the CDR3 is TGCGCCAGCAGCGGGGAGCGGGGGGCGATCACAGATACGCAGTATTTT. The chain carries TRBV5-1 and TRBJ2-3, with 9 bases lining up with TRBD2. J gave up 2 bases and V 4 bases, and 8 bases lay outside the gene matches. Germline assignment: CDR1 SGHRS and CDR2 YFSETQ. The CDR3 sequence is 16 residues long.